The 30 T cell receptor beta chains below were found in one sample sequenced in a study of T cells expressing NK-cell markers. TCRdb reprocessed the 5' RACE reads, with one entry per CDR3 protein and no DNA. The clone table shows 90,000 to 130,000 distinct CDR3 sequences, with the ten largest holding about a fifth. Sequenced: blood T cells: a sorted CD56 or NKG2C T cell subset, CD4+ or CD8+ T cells, or bulk PBMC T cells (not recorded which). These receptors all stem from a woman aged 18-70 years in good health.

The chain employs TRBV5-5 and TRBJ2-7; the D call from TCRdb, TRBD1, cannot be confirmed without DNA. Per the germline V gene, CDR1 is SGHKS and CDR2 is YYEKEE (reference sequence). This CDR3 spans 13 amino acids. The CDR3 here is CASSRGQIYEQYF.

V and J are TRBV27 and TRBJ2-7. CDR3 length equals 12 residues. Germline assignment: CDR1 MNHEY and CDR2 SMNVEV (reference sequence). CDR3 amino acids: CASSFGRDEQYF.

This chain joins TRBV9 and TRBJ1-4; TCRdb lists TRBD1, though no DNA is available to test this call. CDR3 length: 14 residues. Germline CDR1 is SGDLS and CDR2 is YYNGEE. The CDR3 spells CASSGQGASEKLFF.

The chain carries TRBV12-3 or TRBV12-4 and TRBJ1-2. The CDR3 is made up of 15 amino acids. The CDR3: CASSEGRTTGSGYTF.

The chain recombines TRBV7-2 with TRBJ2-7; the TCRdb call, TRBD2, lacks DNA for checking. This CDR3 has 14 amino acids. From germline, CDR1 is SGHTA and CDR2 FQGNSA. CDR3 region: CASSQGLADYEQYF.

The chain combines TRBV4-1 with TRBJ2-3; TCRdb calls TRBD1, which cannot be checked without DNA. This CDR3 region has 17 residues. Germline V gene data show CDR1 as MGHRA and CDR2 as YSYEKL. The CDR3 sequence is CASSQDWAGGTTDTQYF.

The rearrangement uses TRBV6-1 and TRBJ2-7; no DNA is available, so the TRBD1 call from TCRdb remains unchecked. The CDR3 extends over 14 amino acids. CDR1 and CDR2 (germline): MNHNS, SASEGT. CDR3: CASSLDTEGDEQYF.

This chain joins TRBV6-5 and TRBJ2-3; TCRdb's D call, TRBD2, is unchecked because there is no DNA. The CDR3 length is 17 residues. CDR1 MNHEY and CDR2 SVGAGI come from the germline V gene. CDR3 amino acids: CASSYSGLAVSTDTQYF.

The chain combines TRBV4-1 with TRBJ2-7. The germline gives CDR1 MGHRA, CDR2 YSYEKL. CDR3 length: 13 amino acids. CDR3 in amino acids: CASSQAPAYEQYF.

The V gene is TRBV5-5, the J gene TRBJ2-1. The CDR3 extends over 12 amino acids. Germline V gene sequence: CDR1 SGHKS, CDR2 YYEKEE (reference sequence). The CDR3 spells CASSLGSNEQFF.

V usage is TRBV7-9 and J usage is TRBJ1-1. Germline loops: CDR1 SEHNR, CDR2 FQNEAQ (reference sequence). This CDR3 region has 14 residues. The CDR3 sequence is CASSLSGINTEAFF.

The J gene is TRBJ2-7, the V gene TRBV27; TCRdb returns TRBD1, unconfirmable since there is no DNA. Germline V gene data show CDR1 as MNHEY and CDR2 as SMNVEV (reference sequence). The CDR3 consists of 13 residues. CDR3 loop: CASSWDRGSQQYF.

The J gene is TRBJ2-7, the V gene TRBV29-1; TCRdb gives TRBD1 as the D gene, but with no DNA this cannot be confirmed. Germline V lookup: CDR1 SQVTM, CDR2 ANQGSEA. The CDR3 is made up of 13 amino acids. The CDR3 protein is CSVEGQGVYEQYF.

The chain uses TRBV28 and TRBJ2-5; TCRdb indicates TRBD1, and absent DNA this call remains unverified. This CDR3 spans 15 amino acids. The germline V gene has CDR1 MDHEN and CDR2 SYDVKM. This CDR3 is CARLIRDRGQETQYF.

CDR3 in amino acids: CASSLTGGGYNEQFF. The genes are TRBV4-3 and TRBJ2-1; TCRdb returns TRBD1, unconfirmable since there is no DNA. Germline V gene lookup returns CDR1 LGHNA and CDR2 YSLEER. The CDR3 extends over 15 amino acids.

The genes are TRBV24-1 and TRBJ2-5; TCRdb outputs TRBD1, but without DNA this stays unchecked. Germline V gene sequence: CDR1 KGHDR, CDR2 SFDVKD. The CDR3 length is 11 residues. The CDR3 is CATKGGGTQYF.

The CDR3 loop reads CASSLAGRLDSYEQYF. The chain carries TRBV5-1 and TRBJ2-7; the D call from TCRdb, TRBD2, cannot be confirmed without DNA. CDR3 length: 16 amino acids. Per germline, CDR1 SGHRS and CDR2 YFSETQ.

This chain links TRBV12-3 or TRBV12-4 with TRBJ2-2; TCRdb proposes TRBD1, but this gene call is untestable without DNA. This CDR3 comprises 15 residues. The CDR3 protein is CASTGGRAPGGELFF.

This chain joins TRBV7-3 and TRBJ2-7; the D gene TCRdb calls, TRBD1, cannot be checked with no DNA. The germline V gene encodes CDR1 SGHTA and CDR2 FQGTGA. CDR3 length: 13 amino acids. This CDR3 is CASSPGPNYEQYF. Together with reference TRBV7-3 and TRBJ2-7, the CDR3 gives the full variable domain: GAGVSQTPSNKVTEKGKYVELRCDPISGHTALYWYRQSLGQGPEFLIYFQGTGAADDSGLPNDRFFAVRPEGSVSTLKIQRTERGDSAVYLCASSPGPNYEQYFGPGTRLTVT.

V and J are TRBV5-6 and TRBJ1-2; with no DNA, the TCRdb D assignment of TRBD1 cannot be verified. This CDR3 region has 12 residues. Per germline, CDR1 SGHDT and CDR2 YYEEEE. CDR3 sequence: CASGTGDHGYTF. Full variable domain (remainder filled in from reference TRBV5-6 and TRBJ1-2): DAGVTQSPTHLIKTRGQQVTLRCSPKSGHDTVSWYQQALGQGPQFIFQYYEEEERQRGNFPDRFSGHQFPNYSSELNVNALLLGDSALYLCASGTGDHGYTFGSGTRLTVV.

The V and J genes are TRBV28 and TRBJ1-1. Germline lookup yields CDR1 MDHEN and CDR2 SYDVKM. This CDR3 comprises 16 residues. The CDR3: CASSLKGTDLGSEAFF.

This CDR3 reads CASSSVGGPNTGELFF. The V call is TRBV7-3, the J call TRBJ2-2; the D gene TCRdb calls, TRBD1, cannot be checked with no DNA. The CDR3 extends over 16 amino acids. Looked up from germline, CDR1 is SGHTA and CDR2 is FQGTGA.

J is TRBJ2-3 and V is TRBV20-1; there is no DNA to check the TCRdb D call of TRBD2. The CDR3 consists of 16 residues. Germline loops: CDR1 DFQATT, CDR2 SNEGSKA (reference sequence). The CDR3 region is CSASGLAGPMARTQYF.

This chain joins TRBV6-4 and TRBJ2-2; absent DNA, TCRdb's TRBD1 call cannot be checked. There are 19 residues in the CDR3. Germline V gives CDR1 MRHNA, CDR2 SNTAGT. The CDR3 is CASSDSNMSAEGITGELFF.

The chain carries TRBV29-1 and TRBJ2-7; no DNA is available, so the TRBD1 call from TCRdb remains unchecked. Germline CDR1 is SQVTM and CDR2 is ANQGSEA. This CDR3 region has 11 residues. The CDR3 loop reads CSVGQGIEQYF.

The chain employs TRBV6-2 or TRBV6-3 and TRBJ1-6; without DNA, the TCRdb call of TRBD1 cannot be checked. The CDR3 totals 18 residues. Germline V lookup: CDR1 MNHEY, CDR2 SVGEGT. CDR3 loop: CASSLLGTLSSYNSPLHF.

V and J are TRBV11-1 and TRBJ2-5; the TRBD1 assignment by TCRdb is unverifiable without DNA. From germline, CDR1 is SGHAT and CDR2 FQDESV (reference sequence). The CDR3 is 15 residues long. The CDR3 region is CAGSLADRETETQYF.

The chain employs TRBV9 and TRBJ2-7; the TCRdb D gene call, TRBD2, has no DNA to confirm it. This CDR3 is built from 13 residues. Germline V lookup: CDR1 SGDLS, CDR2 YYNGEE. The CDR3 protein is CASSVGGSYEQYF.

This chain uses TRBV7-9 with TRBJ1-2; TCRdb designates TRBD1, a call that cannot be tested without DNA. This CDR3 has 16 residues. CDR1 and CDR2 (germline): SEHNR, FQNEAQ (reference sequence). The CDR3 sequence is CASSRSTGQKFYGYTF. Using reference TRBV7-9 and TRBJ1-2 for the parts outside the CDR3, the full variable domain is DTGVSQNPRHKITKRGQNVTFRCDPISEHNRLYWYRQTLGQGPEFLTYFQNEAQLEKSRLLSDRFSAERPKGSFSTLEIQRTEQGDSAMYLCASSRSTGQKFYGYTFGSGTRLTVV.

The chain uses TRBV29-1 and TRBJ2-3; TCRdb gives TRBD1 as the D gene, but with no DNA this cannot be confirmed. This CDR3 contains 14 residues. Germline V gives CDR1 SQVTM, CDR2 ANQGSEA. The CDR3: CSVATGYDTDTQYF.